Presented here are 26 T cell receptor beta chains from one specimen sequenced in a study of cytomegalovirus exposure and HLA in healthy donors. PCR employed 60 Vbeta and 13 Jbeta primers. Sequencing was performed with immunoSEQ multiplex PCR; in TCRdb, only in-frame clones are kept and a portion is missing. The sample holds 95,000 or so clones, about 76% seen once. Source material: PBMCs. The receptors here all came from a woman aged 40 to 55 in good health and CMV-seronegative.

The chain recombines TRBV7-3 with TRBJ1-1; the match to TRBD1 covers 8 bases. The germline V gene encodes CDR1 SGHTA and CDR2 FQGTGA. Germline trimming cut 6 bases from V and 2 bases from J; bases unmatched to any gene: 5. The CDR3 sequence is 14 residues long. The CDR3 region has the DNA TGTGCCAGCAGGGACAGGGTTGACAACACTGAAGCTTTCTTT. This sequence encodes CASRDRVDNTEAFF. Complete variable domain (other parts from reference TRBV7-3 and TRBJ1-1): GAGVSQTPSNKVTEKGKYVELRCDPISGHTALYWYRQSLGQGPEFLIYFQGTGAADDSGLPNDRFFAVRPEGSVSTLKIQRTERGDSAVYLCASRDRVDNTEAFFGQGTRLTVV.

This sequence joins TRBV6-1 and TRBJ2-7, with 13 bases aligning to TRBD2. From germline, CDR1 is MNHNS and CDR2 SASEGT. The V gene end was trimmed by 1 base and the J gene end by 4 bases; junction bases not matched to a gene: 4. CDR3 size: 16 residues. CDR3 in amino acids: CASSEGLAGGGYEQYF. The DNA for the CDR3 is TGTGCCAGCAGTGAAGGACTAGCGGGGGGCGGATACGAGCAGTACTTC.

There are a few counts of this clone. The V call is TRBV6-5, the J call TRBJ1-2; 7 positions match TRBD1. The CDR3 has 12 residues. J was trimmed by 6 bases and V by 7 bases; bases with no gene match: 5. The germline V gene encodes CDR1 MNHEY and CDR2 SVGAGI. The CDR3 sequence is CASTNRGNGYTF. Written as DNA, the CDR3 is TGTGCCAGCACGAACAGGGGCAATGGCTACACCTTC.

V is TRBV6-6 and J is TRBJ1-1; a weak D match, TRBD1 (6 bases). V was shortened by 7 bases and J by 6 bases, with 12 bases between the two germline ends. Germline lookup yields CDR1 MNHNY and CDR2 SVGAGI (reference sequence). This CDR3 comprises 12 residues. DNA for the CDR3: TGTGCCAGCACCCAAACAGGGTCTGAAGCTTTCTTT. Its protein product is CASTQTGSEAFF.

The chain carries TRBV9 and TRBJ1-2, with 7 bases lining up with TRBD1. This CDR3 spans 18 amino acids. V shed 0 bases, J shed 2 bases, and the junction held 13 bases outside the gene matches. Looked up from germline, CDR1 is SGDLS and CDR2 is YYNGEE. The CDR3 DNA reads TGTGCCAGCAGCGTAGGGGACAGTCTTTCCTTAACCAACTATGGCTACACCTTC. Translation gives CASSVGDSLSLTNYGYTF.

The chain is built from TRBV4-1 and TRBJ2-4, with 8 positions matching TRBD2. V dropped 4 bases and J dropped 8; count of bases not matched to a gene: 4. Germline values: CDR1 MGHRA, CDR2 YSYEKL. The CDR3 has 13 residues. In DNA form, the CDR3 reads TGCGCCAGCAGCCTTGACGGGGGGGACATTCAGTACTTC. The encoded protein is CASSLDGGDIQYF.

This chain links TRBV4-3 with TRBJ1-2; D is undetermined. This CDR3 contains 14 residues. The germline V gene has CDR1 LGHNA and CDR2 YSLEER. The V gene lost 0 bases and the J gene lost 4 bases, with 9 bases spanning the gap. This CDR3 reads CASSQEAGSYGYTF. As DNA, the CDR3 is TGCGCCAGCAGCCAAGAAGCGGGATCCTATGGCTACACCTTC.

Comment on this clone: The CDR3 does not end in the conserved phenylalanine or tryptophan, so this is likely a read error. It is unclear where the CDR3 begins or ends on the DNA, so no DNA is shown, and the CDR3 is as TCRdb lists it. The V and J genes are TRBV6-5 and TRBJ1-6; no DNA check was done on the table's D call, TRBD1. Germline V lookup: CDR1 MNHEY, CDR2 SVGAGI. The CDR3 is 15 residues long, counting both termini. This CDR3 is CASSFSTGDNSPLQV.

The V gene is TRBV19, the J gene TRBJ1-2; D is perhaps TRBD1 (5 bases). The CDR3 sequence is 12 residues long. The germline V gene encodes CDR1 LNHDA and CDR2 SQIVND (reference sequence). V dropped 3 bases and J dropped 3 bases, with 5 bases sitting between them. The DNA of the CDR3 is TGTGCCAGTAGTATGACAGACTATGGCTACACCTTC. Translated, it gives CASSMTDYGYTF. Supplemented by reference TRBV19 and TRBJ1-2, the full variable domain reads DGGITQSPKYLFRKEGQNVTLSCEQNLNHDAMYWYRQDPGQGLRLIYYSQIVNDFQKGDIAEGYSVSREKKESFPLTVTSAQKNPTAFYLCASSMTDYGYTFGSGTRLTVV.

The chain recombines TRBV5-1 with TRBJ1-2; D gene uncertain. CDR1 SGHRS and CDR2 YFSETQ come from the germline V gene. Trimming stripped 3 bases from V and 2 bases from J, with 8 bases between. This CDR3 has 13 residues. Here the CDR3 reads CASSYTENYGYTF. DNA of the CDR3: TGCGCCAGCAGCTACACAGAGAACTATGGCTACACCTTC.

The chain couples TRBV5-1 to TRBJ1-4; 10 bases agree with TRBD1. Per germline, CDR1 SGHRS and CDR2 YFSETQ. The J segment lost 10 bases and the V segment lost 4 bases, leaving 7 bases of the junction unmatched. The CDR3 totals 14 residues. CDR3 in DNA: TGCGCCAGCAGCCCCGGGACAGGGGATAGAAAACTGTTTTTT. Translation gives CASSPGTGDRKLFF.

The table lists this clone with a few counts. V is TRBV7-9 and J is TRBJ2-2; tentatively, D is TRBD1 (5 bases). From germline, CDR1 is SEHNR and CDR2 FQNEAQ (reference sequence). V was clipped by 2 bases and J by 6 bases, with 13 bases between them. The CDR3 is made up of 15 amino acids. The CDR3 region is CASSLLIRQPGELFF. For the CDR3, the DNA is TGTGCCAGCAGCTTACTTATTCGACAGCCCGGGGAGCTGTTTTTT.

The chain carries TRBV29-1 and TRBJ2-3; tentatively, D is TRBD2 (7 bases). This CDR3 is 15 amino acids long. V lost 7 bases, J lost 3 bases, and 20 bases lay in between. Germline V lookup: CDR1 SQVTM, CDR2 ANQGSEA. CDR3 nucleotide sequence: TGCAGCGCTTACGGGGGGCTGGCCTCGACAGATACGCAGTATTTT. Translated: CSAYGGLASTDTQYF.

The chain employs TRBV7-8 and TRBJ2-3, with 8 bases matching TRBD2. With 2 bases clipped from V and 2 bases from J, the junction kept 6 bases outside the gene matches. Per the germline V gene, CDR1 is SGHVS and CDR2 is FQNEAQ. The CDR3 sequence is 16 residues long. The CDR3 bases are TGTGCCAGCAGCTTATTTACTAGCGGTCTCACAGATACGCAGTATTTT. Its protein is CASSLFTSGLTDTQYF.

V usage is TRBV15 and J usage is TRBJ1-4; D remains unclear. Germline V lookup: CDR1 LNHNV, CDR2 YYDKDF (reference sequence). The V gene lost 3 bases and the J gene lost 7 bases, with 12 bases spanning the gap. The CDR3 covers 14 residues. Here the CDR3 DNA reads TGTGCCACCAGCAGGTCGATACTTGGTGAAAAACTGTTTTTT. As protein: CATSRSILGEKLFF.

This clone was observed a few times. V is TRBV6-4 and J is TRBJ2-7; 7 bases are a match to TRBD1. Germline CDR1 and CDR2: MRHNA and SNTAGT. This CDR3 has 14 residues. J gave up 0 bases and V 7 bases, and 6 bases lay outside the gene matches. The DNA of the CDR3 is TGTGCCAGCAAAGGACAGGAGCTCTCCTACGAGCAGTACTTC. Amino acids: CASKGQELSYEQYF.

The chain uses TRBV7-9 and TRBJ2-3; D might be TRBD2 (5 bases). Germline CDR1 reads SEHNR; CDR2 reads FQNEAQ (reference sequence). V lost 5 bases and J lost 0, with 12 bases in between. The CDR3 length is 15 residues. The CDR3 bases are TGTGCCAGCAGCGTTGGGATAGCGAGCACAGATACGCAGTATTTT. It translates to CASSVGIASTDTQYF. Using reference TRBV7-9 and TRBJ2-3 for the parts outside the CDR3, the full variable domain is DTGVSQNPRHKITKRGQNVTFRCDPISEHNRLYWYRQTLGQGPEFLTYFQNEAQLEKSRLLSDRFSAERPKGSFSTLEIQRTEQGDSAMYLCASSVGIASTDTQYFGPGTRLTVL.

The chain links TRBV7-5 to TRBJ1-2; TRBD1 was called by the table and not checked on the DNA. TRBV7-5 is recorded as a pseudogene. The CDR3 has 11 amino acids. DNA for the CDR3: TGTGCCAGAAACAGGGGTCGTGGCTACACCTTC. Encoded protein: CARNRGRGYTF.

The table lists this clone with a count of one. The chain carries TRBV9 and TRBJ2-3; 7 bases are a match to TRBD1. Looked up from germline, CDR1 is SGDLS and CDR2 is YYNGEE. V lost 3 bases to trimming and J lost 0 bases; unmatched junction nucleotides: 4. The CDR3 sequence is 15 residues long. The CDR3 region has the DNA TGTGCCAGCAGCGGGCAGGGGGTTAGCACAGATACGCAGTATTTT. It is translated as CASSGQGVSTDTQYF.

This chain links TRBV7-6 with TRBJ2-5; D possibly corresponds to TRBD2 (6 bases). The CDR3 contains 15 residues. CDR1 and CDR2 from the germline V gene are SGHVS and FNYEAQ. The V and J ends lost 3 bases and 4 bases respectively, with 15 bases between them. CDR3 nucleotide sequence: TGTGCCAGCAGCTTTGGCGGGGCCTACGTAGAGACCCAGTACTTC. It codes for CASSFGGAYVETQYF.

The V gene is TRBV12-5, the J gene TRBJ1-2; D unresolved. The germline CDR1 and CDR2 sequences are LGHNT and FRNRAP. This CDR3 contains 16 residues. The V and J ends lost 0 bases and 0 bases respectively, with 11 bases between them. The CDR3 DNA reads TGTGCTAGTGGTTTGGTAGAGGTACGAGCTAACTATGGCTACACCTTC. Translated: CASGLVEVRANYGYTF.

The rearrangement links TRBV6-7 to TRBJ1-1, with D possibly matching TRBD1 (5 bases). TRBV6-7 is flagged as an ORF with uncertain function. The length of the CDR3 is 20 residues. Trimming took off 2 bases at V and 4 bases at J, with 29 bases between the two ends. The CDR3 coding sequence is TGTGCCAGCAGTTACAGCCCTGGTCGTGGGGCTGGGAGGTTGTGCACTGAAGCTTTCTTT. It translates to CASSYSPGRGAGRLCTEAFF.

This clone was seen a single time. The V gene is TRBV6-5, the J gene TRBJ2-7, with TRBD1 identical over 7 bases. This CDR3 is built from 15 residues. Germline trimming cut 5 bases from V and 5 bases from J; bases unmatched to any gene: 12. Germline V gene lookup returns CDR1 MNHEY and CDR2 SVGAGI. The DNA of the CDR3 is TGTGCCAGCAGTCACACCGAGACAGGGTACGACGAGCAGTACTTC. This encodes CASSHTETGYDEQYF.

The rearrangement joins TRBV11-2 to TRBJ1-3; 7 bases agree with TRBD1. Trimming removed 5 bases from V and 4 bases from J; junction bases left unmatched: 5. In germline, CDR1 is SGHAT, CDR2 FQNNGV. The length of the CDR3 is 14 residues. CDR3 in DNA: TGTGCCAGCAGCCAAGACAGGGTGGGAAACACCATATATTTT. It is translated as CASSQDRVGNTIYF.

This clone appeared a single time. The rearrangement joins TRBV5-1 to TRBJ2-3; TRBD2 matches 9 bases. The CDR3 runs to 17 residues. With 0 bases clipped from V and 4 bases from J, the junction kept 9 bases outside the gene matches. Per germline, CDR1 SGHRS and CDR2 YFSETQ. The CDR3 loop is CASSLGTVAGGSDTQYF. CDR3 coding DNA: TGCGCCAGCAGCTTGGGTACTGTCGCGGGGGGGTCAGATACGCAGTATTTT.

This chain uses TRBV7-2 with TRBJ2-3; 8 bases align to TRBD2. With 2 bases clipped from V and 0 bases from J, the junction kept 4 bases outside the gene matches. CDR3 size: 16 residues. In germline, CDR1 is SGHTA, CDR2 FQGNSA. CDR3 loop: CASSLRLAGSTDTQYF. The CDR3 region has the DNA TGTGCCAGCAGCTTAAGGTTAGCGGGGAGCACAGATACGCAGTATTTT.